This T cell receptor (beta chain) was profiled in a study of response to subunit inactivated influenza vaccine. General study points: Authors proposed each seasonal influenza vaccination draws in few new T cells.

TCRdb re-derived calls from the RT-PCR reads in MiXCR, one entry per CDR3 protein. The sample carries approximately 520,000 distinct CDR3 sequences, 25% recorded once. The CDR3 extends over 14 amino acids. The junction had 10 bases not matched to a gene; V was cut back by 10 bases and J by 2 bases. CDR1 and CDR2 from the germline V gene are SGHTA and FQGNSA. In regard to this clonotype: The antigen is undetermined.

The starting material was CD4+ T cells sorted from PBMCs, obtained around 5 days after vaccination. This chain links TRBV7-2 with TRBJ1-2; TRBD1 matches 7 bases. This receptor was taken from a man aged 50-60 years who received an inactivated influenza vaccine. The CDR3 coding sequence is TGTGCCACAGGGGGGAGGACGGAAAACTATGGCTACACCTTC. As protein: CATGGRTENYGYTF.